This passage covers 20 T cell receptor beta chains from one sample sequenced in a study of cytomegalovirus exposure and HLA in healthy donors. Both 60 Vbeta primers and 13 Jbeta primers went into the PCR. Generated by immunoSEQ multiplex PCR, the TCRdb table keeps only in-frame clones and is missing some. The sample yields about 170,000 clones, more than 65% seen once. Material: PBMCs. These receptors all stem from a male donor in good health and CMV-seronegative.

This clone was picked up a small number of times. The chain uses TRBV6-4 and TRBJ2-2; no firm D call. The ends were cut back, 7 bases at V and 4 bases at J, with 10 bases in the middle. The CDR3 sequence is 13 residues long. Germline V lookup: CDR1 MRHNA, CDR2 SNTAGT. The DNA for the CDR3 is TGTGCCAGCACTTCTTCGGGCACCGGGGAGCTGTTTTTT. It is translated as CASTSSGTGELFF.

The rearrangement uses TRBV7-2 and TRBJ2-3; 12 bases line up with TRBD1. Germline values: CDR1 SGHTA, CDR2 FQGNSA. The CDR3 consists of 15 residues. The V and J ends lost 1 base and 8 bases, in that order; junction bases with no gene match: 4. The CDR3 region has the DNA TGTGCCAGCAGCTTAGGGGGGACAGGGGGCGGTACGCAGTATTTT. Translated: CASSLGGTGGGTQYF.

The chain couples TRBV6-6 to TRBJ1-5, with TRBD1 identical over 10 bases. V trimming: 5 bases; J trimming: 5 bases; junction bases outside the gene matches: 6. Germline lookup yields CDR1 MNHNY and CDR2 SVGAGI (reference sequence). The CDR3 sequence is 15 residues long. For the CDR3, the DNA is TGTGCCAGCAGTCCCGGACAGGGGGGGTATCAGCCCCAGCATTTT. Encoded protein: CASSPGQGGYQPQHF.

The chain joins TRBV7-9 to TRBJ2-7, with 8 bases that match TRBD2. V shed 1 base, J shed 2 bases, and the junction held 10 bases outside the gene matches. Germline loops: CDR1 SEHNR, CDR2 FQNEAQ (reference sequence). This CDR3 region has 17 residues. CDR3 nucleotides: TGTGCCAGCAGCTTAGTGCTCTCCACTAGCGGTACCTACGAGCAGTACTTC. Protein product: CASSLVLSTSGTYEQYF.

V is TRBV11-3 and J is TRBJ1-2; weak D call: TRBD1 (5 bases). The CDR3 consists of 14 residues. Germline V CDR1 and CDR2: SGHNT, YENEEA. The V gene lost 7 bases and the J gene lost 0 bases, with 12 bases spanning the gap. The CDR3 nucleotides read TGTGCCAGCACCGGGGGGGGGACTAACTATGGCTACACCTTC. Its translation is CASTGGGTNYGYTF.

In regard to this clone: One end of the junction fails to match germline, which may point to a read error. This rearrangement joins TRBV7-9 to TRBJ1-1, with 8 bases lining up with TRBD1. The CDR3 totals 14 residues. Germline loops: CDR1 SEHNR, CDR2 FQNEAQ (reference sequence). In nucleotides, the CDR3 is TGTTCCAGCAGCGTCAAAGGGACAGGAAGTGAAGCTTTCTTT. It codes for CSSSVKGTGSEAFF.

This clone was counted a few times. The chain's CDR3 is CATRGQGASGNTIYF. The CDR3 DNA reads TGTGCCACCAGAGGACAGGGGGCCTCTGGAAACACCATATATTTT. This chain joins TRBV19 and TRBJ1-3; 11 bases match TRBD1. V was pared by 10 bases and J by 0 bases, with 5 bases of the junction left unmatched. The CDR3 length is 15 residues. CDR1 is LNHDA, CDR2 SQIVND, per germline (reference sequence).

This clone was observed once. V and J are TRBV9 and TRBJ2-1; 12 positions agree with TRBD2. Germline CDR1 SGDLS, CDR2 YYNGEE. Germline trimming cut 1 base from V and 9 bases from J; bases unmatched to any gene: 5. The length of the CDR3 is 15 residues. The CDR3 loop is CASSVTSGRSTEQFF. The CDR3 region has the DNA TGTGCCAGCAGCGTAACTAGCGGGAGGTCTACTGAGCAGTTCTTC.

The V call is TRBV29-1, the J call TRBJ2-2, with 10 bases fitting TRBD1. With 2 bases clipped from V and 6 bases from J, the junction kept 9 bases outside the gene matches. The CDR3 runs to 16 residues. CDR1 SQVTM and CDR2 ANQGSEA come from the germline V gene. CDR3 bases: TGCAGCGTTGAACGGGTGGACAGGGGGGGTTCCGGGGAGCTGTTTTTT. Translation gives CSVERVDRGGSGELFF.

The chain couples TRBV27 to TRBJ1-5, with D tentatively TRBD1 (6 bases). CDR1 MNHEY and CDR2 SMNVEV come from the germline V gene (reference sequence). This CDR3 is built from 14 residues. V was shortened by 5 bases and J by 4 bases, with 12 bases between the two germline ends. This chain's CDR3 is CASSPQGWNQPQHF. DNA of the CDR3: TGTGCCAGCAGTCCACAGGGTTGGAATCAGCCCCAGCATTTT.

The CDR3, as DNA: TGTGCCAGCAGACAAGACAGGGCCGCTCCCGGGGAGCTGTTTTTT. Protein product: CASRQDRAAPGELFF. The chain recombines TRBV6-4 with TRBJ2-2, with 7 bases identical to TRBD1. Per germline, CDR1 MRHNA and CDR2 SNTAGT. With 6 bases clipped from V and 6 bases from J, the junction kept 10 bases outside the gene matches. The CDR3 covers 15 residues.

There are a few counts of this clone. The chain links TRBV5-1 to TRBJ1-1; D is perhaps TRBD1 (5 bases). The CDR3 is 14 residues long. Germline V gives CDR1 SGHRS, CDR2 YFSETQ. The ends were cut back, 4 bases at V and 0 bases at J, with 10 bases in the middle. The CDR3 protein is CASSQTAMNTEAFF. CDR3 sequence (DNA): TGCGCCAGCAGCCAGACAGCCATGAACACTGAAGCTTTCTTT.

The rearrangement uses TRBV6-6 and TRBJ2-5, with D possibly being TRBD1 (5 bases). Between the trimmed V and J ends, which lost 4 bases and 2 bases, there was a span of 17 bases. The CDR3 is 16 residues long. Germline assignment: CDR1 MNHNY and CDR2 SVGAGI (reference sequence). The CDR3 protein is CASSSTPGLGQETQYF. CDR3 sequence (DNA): TGTGCCAGCAGTTCAACCCCAGGGTTGGGACAAGAGACCCAGTACTTC.

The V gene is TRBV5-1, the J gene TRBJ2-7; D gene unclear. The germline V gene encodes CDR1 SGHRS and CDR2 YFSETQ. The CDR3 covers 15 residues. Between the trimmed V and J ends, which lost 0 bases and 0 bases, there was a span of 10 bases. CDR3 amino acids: CASSLDQASSYEQYF. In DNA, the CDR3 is TGCGCCAGCAGCTTGGACCAGGCAAGCTCCTACGAGCAGTACTTC.

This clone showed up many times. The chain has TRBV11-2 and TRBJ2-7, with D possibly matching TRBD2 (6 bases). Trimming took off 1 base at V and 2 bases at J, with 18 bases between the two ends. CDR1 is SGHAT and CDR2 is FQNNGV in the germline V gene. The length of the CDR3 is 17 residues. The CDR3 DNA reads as TGTGCCAGCAGCTTAGCCAAGGGATCGGGACTGCCCTACGAGCAGTACTTC. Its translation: CASSLAKGSGLPYEQYF.

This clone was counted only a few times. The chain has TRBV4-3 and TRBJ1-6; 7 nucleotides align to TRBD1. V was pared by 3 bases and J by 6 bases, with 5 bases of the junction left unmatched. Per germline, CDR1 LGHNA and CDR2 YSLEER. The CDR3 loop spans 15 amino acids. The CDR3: CASSQEQGINSPLHF. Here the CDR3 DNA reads TGCGCCAGCAGCCAGGAACAGGGGATTAATTCACCCCTCCACTTT.

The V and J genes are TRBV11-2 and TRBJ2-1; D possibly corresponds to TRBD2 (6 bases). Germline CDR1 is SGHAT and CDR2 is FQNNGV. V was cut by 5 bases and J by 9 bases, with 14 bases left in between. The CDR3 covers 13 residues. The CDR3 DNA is TGTGCCAGCAGCACTAGCACAGCGCCTGAGCAGTTCTTC. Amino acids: CASSTSTAPEQFF.

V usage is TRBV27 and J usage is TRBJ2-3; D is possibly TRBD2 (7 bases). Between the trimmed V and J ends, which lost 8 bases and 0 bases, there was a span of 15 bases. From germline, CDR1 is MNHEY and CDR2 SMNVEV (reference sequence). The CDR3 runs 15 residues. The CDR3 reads CASRSGGLSTDTQYF. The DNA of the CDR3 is TGTGCCAGCCGATCGGGGGGCCTTAGCACAGATACGCAGTATTTT.

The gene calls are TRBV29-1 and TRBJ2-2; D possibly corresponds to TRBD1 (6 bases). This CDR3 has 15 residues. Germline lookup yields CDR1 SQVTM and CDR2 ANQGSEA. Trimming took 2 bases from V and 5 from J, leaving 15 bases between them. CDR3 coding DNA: TGCAGCGTTGAACGCGGAGCAGGGGTGACCGGGGAGCTGTTTTTT. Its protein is CSVERGAGVTGELFF.

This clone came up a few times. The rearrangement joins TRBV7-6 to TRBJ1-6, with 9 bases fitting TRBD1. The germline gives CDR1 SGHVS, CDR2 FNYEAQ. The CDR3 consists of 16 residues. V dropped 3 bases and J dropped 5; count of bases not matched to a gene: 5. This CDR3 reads CASSLGQGTHNSPLHF. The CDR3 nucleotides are TGTGCCAGCAGCTTGGGACAGGGAACTCATAATTCACCCCTCCACTTT. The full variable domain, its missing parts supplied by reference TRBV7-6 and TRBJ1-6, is GAGVSQSPRYKVTKRGQDVALRCDPISGHVSLYWYRQALGQGPEFLTYFNYEAQQDKSGLPNDRFSAERPEGSISTLTIQRTEQRDSAMYRCASSLGQGTHNSPLHFGNGTRLTVT.